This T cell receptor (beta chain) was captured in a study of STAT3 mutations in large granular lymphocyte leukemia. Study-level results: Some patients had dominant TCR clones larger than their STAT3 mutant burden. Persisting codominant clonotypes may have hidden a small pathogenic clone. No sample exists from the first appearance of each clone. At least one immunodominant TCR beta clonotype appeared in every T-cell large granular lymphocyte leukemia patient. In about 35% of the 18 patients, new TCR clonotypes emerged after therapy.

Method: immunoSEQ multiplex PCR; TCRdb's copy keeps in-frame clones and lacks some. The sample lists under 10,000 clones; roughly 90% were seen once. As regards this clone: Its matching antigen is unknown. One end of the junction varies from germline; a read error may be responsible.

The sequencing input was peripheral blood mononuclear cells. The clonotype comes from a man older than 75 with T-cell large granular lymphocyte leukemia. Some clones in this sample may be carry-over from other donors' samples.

CDR3 sequence: CASSPRLRDFF. The CDR3 bases are TGTGCCAGCAGCCCACGACTCCGGGACTTCTTC. The rearrangement uses TRBV7-2 and TRBJ1-2, with D possibly TRBD1 on 5 matching bases. The length of the CDR3 is 11 residues. Germline assignment: CDR1 SGHTA and CDR2 FQGNSA.